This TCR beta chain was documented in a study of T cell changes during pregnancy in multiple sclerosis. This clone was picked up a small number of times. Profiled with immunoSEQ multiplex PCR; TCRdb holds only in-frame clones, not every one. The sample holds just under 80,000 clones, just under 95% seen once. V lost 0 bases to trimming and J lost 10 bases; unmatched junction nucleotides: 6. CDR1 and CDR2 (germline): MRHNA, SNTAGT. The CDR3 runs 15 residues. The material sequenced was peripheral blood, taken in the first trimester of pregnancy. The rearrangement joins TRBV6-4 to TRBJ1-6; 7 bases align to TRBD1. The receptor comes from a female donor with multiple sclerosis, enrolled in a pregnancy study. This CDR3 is CASSDSGTANSPLHF. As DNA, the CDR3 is TGTGCCAGCAGTGACTCAGGGACAGCGAACTCACCCCTCCACTTT.